There are a few counts of the clone carrying this T cell receptor beta chain. Antigen unknown. CDR3 size: 16 residues. Looked up from germline, CDR1 is SQVTM and CDR2 is ANQGSEA. The junction had 17 bases not matched to a gene; V was cut back by 6 bases and J by 7 bases. Investigators reverse transcribed all isolated RNA, so they sequenced expressed TCRB transcripts. Here immunoSEQ multiplex PCR was the method, and the copy in TCRdb shows in-frame clones only, minus some. The profile shows tens of thousands of clones, 35% to 50% of them singletons. This sample is part of a study of beta chain features in type 1 diabetes. General observations from the study: Sequencing of cDNA might inflate the share of cells that strongly express TCR. All four CD4+ subsets from Type 1 diabetes patients carried moderately but significantly shorter TCRB CDR3s. Patients with type 1 diabetes showed fewer VDJ junction insertions and more deletions.

Purities over 98% were achieved in all sorted populations. The material sequenced was Tregs from blood. This sequence originates from a young man with type 1 diabetes. V and J are TRBV29-1 and TRBJ2-1; 8 bases map to TRBD1. CDR3 DNA sequence: TGCAGCGTCGCAGGGGACAGGTCCACCCGCGCTAATGAGCAGTTCTTC. This sequence encodes CSVAGDRSTRANEQFF.